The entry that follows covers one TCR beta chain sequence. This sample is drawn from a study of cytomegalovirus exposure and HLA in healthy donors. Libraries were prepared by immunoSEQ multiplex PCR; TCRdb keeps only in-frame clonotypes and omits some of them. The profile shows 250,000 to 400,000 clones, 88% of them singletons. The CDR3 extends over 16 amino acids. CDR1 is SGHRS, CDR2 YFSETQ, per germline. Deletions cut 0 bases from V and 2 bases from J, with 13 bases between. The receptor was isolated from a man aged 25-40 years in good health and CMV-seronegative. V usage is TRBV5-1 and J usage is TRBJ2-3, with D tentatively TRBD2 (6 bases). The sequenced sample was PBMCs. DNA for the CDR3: TGCGCCAGCAGCTTGGGAGTCGCGGGGTACACAGATACGCAGTATTTT. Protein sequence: CASSLGVAGYTDTQYF.